These 8 T cell receptor beta chains came from one sample sequenced in a study of T cell responses to AZD1222 COVID-19 vaccine. Sequenced by immunoSEQ multiplex PCR; TCRdb stores in-frame clones only, minus some. The profile shows some 130,000 clones, roughly 90% of them singletons. Specimen: peripheral blood, collected 28 days after the second AZD1222 dose. The source of these receptors is an adult who received the AZD1222 COVID-19 vaccine.

The chain combines TRBV9 with TRBJ2-1, with 8 bases aligning to TRBD2. CDR3 size: 15 residues. J gave up 6 bases and V 7 bases, and 12 bases lay outside the gene matches. Germline CDR1 is SGDLS and CDR2 is YYNGEE. The DNA for the CDR3 is TGTGCCAGCTCCCAGGGGCTAGCGGGCCTCAATGAGCAGTTCTTC. This gives the protein CASSQGLAGLNEQFF.

The chain recombines TRBV7-7 with TRBJ2-5; possibly TRBD1 or TRBD2 for D (5 bases each). The CDR3 is 15 amino acids. From germline, CDR1 is SSHAT and CDR2 FNYEAQ (reference sequence). V was cut by 5 bases and J by 4 bases, with 17 bases left in between. This CDR3 is CASSQTGTPLETQYF. The CDR3 coding sequence is TGTGCCAGCAGCCAAACGGGGACCCCATTAGAGACCCAGTACTTC.

V gene TRBV27 combines with J gene TRBJ1-4; 9 bases are shared with TRBD1. With 5 bases clipped from V and 8 bases from J, the junction kept 9 bases outside the gene matches. The CDR3 sequence is 15 residues long. The V gene's germline CDR1 is MNHEY and CDR2 SMNVEV (reference sequence). The CDR3 protein is CASSPRTGAGEKLFF. The DNA of the CDR3 is TGTGCCAGCAGTCCGCGGACAGGGGCGGGGGAAAAACTGTTTTTT.

This clone was counted between two and nine times. V and J are TRBV19 and TRBJ1-1, with D maybe TRBD1 (5 bases). CDR1 and CDR2 from the germline V gene are LNHDA and SQIVND (reference sequence). The length of the CDR3 is 14 residues. With 7 bases removed from V and 4 bases from J, the gap between germline ends came to 16 bases. The CDR3 here is CASIDPTGSTEAFF. In DNA form, the CDR3 reads TGTGCCAGTATCGACCCCACAGGCTCCACTGAAGCTTTCTTT.

Remarks on this clone: This sample also contains other DNA sequences that code for the same CDR3. The chain employs TRBV9 and TRBJ1-2; tentative D call: TRBD1 (6 bases). This CDR3 is 13 amino acids long. Germline V gene lookup returns CDR1 SGDLS and CDR2 YYNGEE. Trimming pared 0 bases from V and 8 bases from J, leaving 11 bases between. The CDR3 DNA follows: TGTGCCAGCAGCGTAGAGGGGGGCTACGGCTACACCTTC. Translated: CASSVEGGYGYTF.

The chain couples TRBV30 to TRBJ2-5, with TRBD1 matching over 7 bases. J was trimmed by 13 bases and V by 0 bases; bases with no gene match: 8. The CDR3 is made up of 12 amino acids. Germline-derived CDR1 and CDR2 are GTSNPN and SVGIG (reference sequence). CDR3: CAWSVPGQLPYF. The CDR3 region has the DNA TGTGCCTGGAGTGTACCGGGACAGCTTCCGTACTTC. Combining the CDR3 with reference TRBV30 and TRBJ2-5 gives the whole variable domain SQTIHQWPATLVQPVGSPLSLECTVEGTSNPNLYWYRQAAGRGLQLLFYSVGIGQISSEVPQNLSASRPQDRQFILSSKKLLLSDSGFYLCAWSVPGQLPYFGPGTRLLVL.

This clone occurred a few times. The CDR3 bases are TGTGCCAGCAGCCAAGATTACAGGAGGGGAATATTAGCCAAAAACATTCAGTACTTC. Translation gives CASSQDYRRGILAKNIQYF. The rearrangement links TRBV3-1 (or the pseudogene TRBV3-2) to TRBJ2-4; D is possibly TRBD2 (6 bases). CDR1 LGHDT and CDR2 YNNKEL come from the germline V gene (reference sequence). V was trimmed by 0 bases and J by 0 bases, leaving 18 bases between them. The CDR3 runs 19 residues.

The chain combines TRBV5-1 with TRBJ2-1; 7 bases agree with TRBD2. This CDR3 has 16 amino acids. Germline V CDR1 and CDR2: SGHRS, YFSETQ. Unmatched junction bases numbered 6, after V lost 1 base and J lost 2 bases. CDR3 in DNA: TGCGCCAGCAGCTTGACCGGACTAGTCCCCTACAATGAGCAGTTCTTC. Its translation is CASSLTGLVPYNEQFF.